What follows are 12 T cell receptor beta chains derived from one specimen sequenced in a study of Ad26.COV2.S vaccination and SARS-CoV-2 variants. Regarding treatment: about 20 received Ad26.COV2.S at low or high dose, single or two shots; roughly five received placebo; per-sample allocation not given. Sampling happened 63 days after the first vaccine or placebo injection. Profiling relied on immunoSEQ multiplex PCR, and the TCRdb table lists in-frame clones only, not all of them. The sample shows roughly 240,000 clones, 88% of them seen only once. The sequences come from peripheral blood, collected in a trial of Ad26.COV2.S vaccine versus placebo. The source of these receptors is a person between 18 and 65 years old who received the Ad26.COV2.S COVID-19 vaccine or a placebo.

The chain recombines TRBV7-9 with TRBJ1-1; 10 bases match TRBD1. Per the germline V gene, CDR1 is SEHNR and CDR2 is FQNEAQ (reference sequence). The CDR3 is made up of 16 amino acids. The junction had 7 bases not matched to a gene; V was cut back by 0 bases and J by 6 bases. CDR3 DNA: TGTGCCAGCAGCTTAGCCAGACAGGGGGCGAGGGCTGAAGCTTTCTTT. Amino acids: CASSLARQGARAEAFF.

This chain uses TRBV9 with TRBJ1-1; possible D gene TRBD1, 5 bases. Germline CDR1 reads SGDLS; CDR2 reads YYNGEE. The ends were cut back, 3 bases at V and 0 bases at J, with 12 bases in the middle. CDR3 length equals 15 residues. The CDR3 DNA follows: TGTGCCAGCAGCGACGGGGGTACGGTGAACACTGAAGCTTTCTTT. Its translation is CASSDGGTVNTEAFF.

J is TRBJ2-7 and V is TRBV28; 7 nucleotides agree with TRBD1. Germline V gene sequence: CDR1 MDHEN, CDR2 SYDVKM. The CDR3 loop spans 16 amino acids. V lost 3 bases to trimming and J lost 3 bases; unmatched junction nucleotides: 11. The CDR3 bases are TGTGCCAGCAGTTTGTATGTAGGGACAGTGAGCTACGAGCAGTACTTC. Amino acids: CASSLYVGTVSYEQYF.

This clone has a single count. The gene calls are TRBV6-5 and TRBJ1-2, with D uncertain. The CDR3 is 15 amino acids. In germline, CDR1 is MNHEY, CDR2 SVGAGI. Trimming took 0 bases from V and 1 from J, leaving 9 bases between them. The CDR3 here is CASSYSQAINYGYTF. The CDR3 DNA sequence: TGTGCCAGCAGTTACTCCCAGGCTATTAACTATGGCTACACCTTC.

V is TRBV20-1 and J is TRBJ2-1, with D unclear. CDR1 is DFQATT, CDR2 SNEGSKA, per germline (reference sequence). The CDR3 contains 16 residues. V lost 3 bases to trimming and J lost 0 bases, with 15 bases between them. CDR3 nucleotide sequence: TGCAGTGCTAGTCGGTTCGATTTCAGCTCCTACAATGAGCAGTTCTTC. Amino acid sequence: CSASRFDFSSYNEQFF.

V is TRBV4-2 and J is TRBJ2-1; 9 bases align to TRBD2. J gave up 2 bases and V 0 bases, and 5 bases lay outside the gene matches. CDR3 length equals 17 residues. CDR1 and CDR2 from the germline V gene are LGHNA and YNFKEQ. CDR3 nucleotides: TGTGCCAGCAGCCAAGATGGTAGCGGGGGTGCCTACAATGAGCAGTTCTTC. Encoded protein: CASSQDGSGGAYNEQFF.

The chain recombines TRBV11-3 with TRBJ2-1; D is unclear. The length of the CDR3 is 13 residues. V lost 2 bases, J lost 7 bases, and 9 bases lay in between. Germline V lookup: CDR1 SGHNT, CDR2 YENEEA. In nucleotides, the CDR3 is TGTGCCAGCAGCTTACCTGATGGGAATGAGCAGTTCTTC. Protein: CASSLPDGNEQFF. Looking up the rest from reference TRBV11-3 and TRBJ2-1 gives the full variable domain: EAGVVQSPRYKIIEKKQPVAFWCNPISGHNTLYWYLQNLGQGPELLIRYENEEAVDDSQLPKDRFSAERLKGVDSTLKIQPAELGDSAVYLCASSLPDGNEQFFGPGTRLTVL.

This clone is a singleton in its sample. The gene calls are TRBV6-5 and TRBJ2-1; 15 nucleotides line up with TRBD2. CDR1 is MNHEY, CDR2 SVGAGI, per germline. This CDR3 is 15 amino acids long. Trimming at V came to 7 bases and at J to 6 bases, leaving 4 bases not matched to a gene. CDR3 nucleotides: TGTGCCAGCAACGAGGGACTAGCGGGGGGCAATGAGCAGTTCTTC. It yields the protein CASNEGLAGGNEQFF.

The genes are TRBV28 and TRBJ1-6; no firm D call. The germline V gene has CDR1 MDHEN and CDR2 SYDVKM. Trimming shortened V by 5 bases and J by 3 bases, and 11 bases separated the two germline ends. The CDR3 is 15 residues long. This CDR3 is CASSEGGFYNSPLHF. The CDR3 DNA reads TGTGCCAGCAGTGAGGGAGGATTCTATAATTCACCCCTCCACTTT.

CDR3 amino acids: CASSQAPLAGGEQYF. The DNA of the CDR3 is TGCGCCAGCAGCCAAGCTCCACTAGCGGGAGGCGAGCAGTACTTC. The chain recombines TRBV4-3 with TRBJ2-7; 12 nucleotides align to TRBD2. The CDR3 spans 15 residues. V shed 1 base, J shed 6 bases, and the junction held 4 bases outside the gene matches. Germline lookup yields CDR1 LGHNA and CDR2 YSLEER.

The chain carries TRBV6-5 and TRBJ1-5, with D hard to call. The CDR3 is 14 amino acids. Deletions cut 7 bases from V and 11 bases from J, with 21 bases between. The germline V gene has CDR1 MNHEY and CDR2 SVGAGI. In nucleotides, the CDR3 is TGTGCCAGCACCGAACGGGGTGGATGGAGCTCCCAGCATTTT. It specifies CASTERGGWSSQHF.

V gene TRBV4-1 combines with J gene TRBJ2-7; 7 positions match TRBD2. The CDR3 has 15 residues. CDR1 and CDR2 (germline): MGHRA, YSYEKL. J lost 2 bases, V lost 1 base, and 5 bases had no gene match. CDR3 protein: CASSQGQGGTYEQYF. The CDR3 bases are TGCGCCAGCAGCCAAGGGCAGGGAGGGACCTACGAGCAGTACTTC.